This paragraph reports one TCR beta chain. Its antigen is undetermined. From germline, CDR1 is MNHEY and CDR2 SMNVEV (reference sequence). With 6 bases removed from V and 7 bases from J, the gap between germline ends came to 10 bases. This CDR3 spans 12 amino acids. Repertoires were generated with immunoSEQ multiplex PCR, while TCRdb's copy carries only in-frame clones and drops some. The sample lists 200,000 to 250,000 clones, 75% to 90% occurring once. The data were taken from a study of cytomegalovirus exposure and HLA in healthy donors. Whole-study findings and limits: It was confirmed in vitro that a few of the CMV-associated chains were specific for CMV antigens.

The gene calls are TRBV27 and TRBJ2-1, with TRBD1 as a possible D gene (6 bases). The receptor comes from a woman younger than 45 in good health and CMV-seropositive. Sequenced material: PBMCs. CDR3 DNA: TGTGCCAGCAGCCAGGGGCCAAATGAGCAGTTCTTC. This translates into CASSQGPNEQFF.